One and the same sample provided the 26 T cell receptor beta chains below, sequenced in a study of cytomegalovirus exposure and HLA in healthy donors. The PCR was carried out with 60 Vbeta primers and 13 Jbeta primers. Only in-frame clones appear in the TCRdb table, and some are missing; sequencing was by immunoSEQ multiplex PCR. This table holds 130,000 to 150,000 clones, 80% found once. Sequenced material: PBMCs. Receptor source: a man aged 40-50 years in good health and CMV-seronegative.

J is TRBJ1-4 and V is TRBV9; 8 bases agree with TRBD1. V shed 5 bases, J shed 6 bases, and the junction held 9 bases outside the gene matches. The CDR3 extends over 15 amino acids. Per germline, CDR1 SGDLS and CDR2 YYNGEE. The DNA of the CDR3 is TGTGCCAGCAGTGTAACAGGGGACAGGTATGAAAAACTGTTTTTT. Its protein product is CASSVTGDRYEKLFF. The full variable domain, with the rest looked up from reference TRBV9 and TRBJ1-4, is DSGVTQTPKHLITATGQRVTLRCSPRSGDLSVYWYQQSLDQGLQFLIQYYNGEERAKGNILERFSAQQFPDLHSELNLSSLELGDSALYFCASSVTGDRYEKLFFGSGTQLSVL.

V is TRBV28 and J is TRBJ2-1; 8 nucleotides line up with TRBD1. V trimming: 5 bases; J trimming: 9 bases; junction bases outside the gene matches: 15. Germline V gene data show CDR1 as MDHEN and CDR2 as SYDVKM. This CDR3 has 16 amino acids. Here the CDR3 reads CASSRIGQGTSGEQFF. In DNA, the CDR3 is TGTGCCAGCAGTCGTATCGGACAGGGTACTTCGGGTGAGCAGTTCTTC. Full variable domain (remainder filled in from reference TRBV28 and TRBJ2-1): DVKVTQSSRYLVKRTGEKVFLECVQDMDHENMFWYRQDPGLGLRLIYFSYDVKMKEKGDIPEGYSVSREKKERFSLILESASTNQTSMYLCASSRIGQGTSGEQFFGPGTRLTVL.

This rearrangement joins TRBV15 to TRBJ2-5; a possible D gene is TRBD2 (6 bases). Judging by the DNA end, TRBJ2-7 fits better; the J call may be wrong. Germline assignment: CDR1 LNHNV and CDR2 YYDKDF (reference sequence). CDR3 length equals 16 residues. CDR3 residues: CATSRAPGLDTYEQYF. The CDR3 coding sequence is TGTGCCACCAGCAGAGCCCCGGGACTGGATACCTACGAGCAGTACTTC.

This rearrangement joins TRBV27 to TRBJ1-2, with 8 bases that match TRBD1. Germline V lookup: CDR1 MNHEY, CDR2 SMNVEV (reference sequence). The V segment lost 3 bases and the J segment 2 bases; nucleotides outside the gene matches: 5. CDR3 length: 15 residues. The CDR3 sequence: CASSFGQGANYGYTF. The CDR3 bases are TGTGCCAGCAGTTTTGGGCAGGGGGCCAACTATGGCTACACCTTC.

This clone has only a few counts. CDR3 amino acids: CASRGQGDTEAFF. The CDR3 nucleotides are TGCGCCAGCAGGGGACAGGGCGATACTGAAGCTTTCTTT. This chain uses TRBV10-2 with TRBJ1-1, with 9 nucleotides matching TRBD1. CDR1 is WSHSY and CDR2 is SAAADI in the germline V gene. The CDR3 runs to 13 residues. Unmatched junction bases numbered 4, after V lost 6 bases and J lost 5 bases.

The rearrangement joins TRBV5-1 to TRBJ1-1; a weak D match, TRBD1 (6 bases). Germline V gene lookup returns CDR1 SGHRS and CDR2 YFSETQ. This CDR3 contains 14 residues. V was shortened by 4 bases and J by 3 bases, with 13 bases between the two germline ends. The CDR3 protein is CASSRVGADTEAFF. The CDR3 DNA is TGCGCCAGCAGCCGGGTGGGGGCGGACACTGAAGCTTTCTTT.

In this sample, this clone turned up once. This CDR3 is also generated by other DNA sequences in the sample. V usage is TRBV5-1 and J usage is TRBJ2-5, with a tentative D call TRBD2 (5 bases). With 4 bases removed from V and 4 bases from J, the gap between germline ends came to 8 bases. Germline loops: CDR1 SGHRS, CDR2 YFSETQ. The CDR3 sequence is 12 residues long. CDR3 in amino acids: CASSLALETQYF. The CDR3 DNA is TGCGCCAGCAGCCTAGCATTAGAGACCCAGTACTTC.

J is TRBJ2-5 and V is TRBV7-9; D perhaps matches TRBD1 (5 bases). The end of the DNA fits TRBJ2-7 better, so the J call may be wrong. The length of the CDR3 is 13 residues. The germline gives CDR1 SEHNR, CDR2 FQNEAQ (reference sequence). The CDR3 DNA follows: TGTGCCAGCAGCACCCGACAGTTCTACGAGCAGTACTTC. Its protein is CASSTRQFYEQYF.

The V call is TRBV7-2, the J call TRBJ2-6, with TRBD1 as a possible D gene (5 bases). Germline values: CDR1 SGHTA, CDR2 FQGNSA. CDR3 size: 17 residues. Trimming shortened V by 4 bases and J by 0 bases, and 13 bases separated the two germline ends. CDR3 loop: CASSSKGQLSGANVLTF. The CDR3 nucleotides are TGTGCCAGCAGCTCCAAGGGGCAGCTCTCTGGGGCCAACGTCCTGACTTTC. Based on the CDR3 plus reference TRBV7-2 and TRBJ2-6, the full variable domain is GAGVSQSPSNKVTEKGKDVELRCDPISGHTALYWYRQSLGQGLEFLIYFQGNSAPDKSGLPSDRFSAERTGGSVSTLTIQRTQQEDSAVYLCASSSKGQLSGANVLTFGAGSRLTVL.

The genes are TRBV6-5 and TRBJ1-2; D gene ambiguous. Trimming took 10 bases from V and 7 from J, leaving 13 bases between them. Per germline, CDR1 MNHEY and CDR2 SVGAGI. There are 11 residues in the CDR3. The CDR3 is CATREGGGYTF. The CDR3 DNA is TGTGCCACGCGGGAAGGTGGTGGCTACACCTTC.

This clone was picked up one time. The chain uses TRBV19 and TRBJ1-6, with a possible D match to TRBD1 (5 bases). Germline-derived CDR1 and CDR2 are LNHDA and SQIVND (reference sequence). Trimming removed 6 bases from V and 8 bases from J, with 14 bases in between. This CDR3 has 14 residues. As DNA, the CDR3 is TGTGCCAGTAGATCGGACACAAACTATTCACCCCTCCACTTT. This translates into CASRSDTNYSPLHF.

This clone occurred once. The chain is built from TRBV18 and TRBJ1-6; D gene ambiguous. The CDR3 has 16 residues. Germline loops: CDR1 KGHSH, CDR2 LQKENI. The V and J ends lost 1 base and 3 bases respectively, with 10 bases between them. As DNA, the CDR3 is TGTGCCAGCTCACCACAGAGCCGGAGCTATAATTCACCCCTCCACTTT. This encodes CASSPQSRSYNSPLHF.

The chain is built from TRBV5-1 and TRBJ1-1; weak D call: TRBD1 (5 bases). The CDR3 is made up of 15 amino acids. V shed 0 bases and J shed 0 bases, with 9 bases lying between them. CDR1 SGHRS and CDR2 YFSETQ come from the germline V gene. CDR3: CASSLAWGVNTEAFF. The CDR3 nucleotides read TGCGCCAGCAGCTTGGCCTGGGGGGTGAACACTGAAGCTTTCTTT.

This CDR3 is CASRPGLAGGSTDTQYF. Here the CDR3 DNA reads TGCGCCAGCAGACCTGGACTAGCGGGGGGGAGCACAGATACGCAGTATTTT. This chain joins TRBV5-1 and TRBJ2-3, with 15 bases fitting TRBD2. The CDR3 covers 17 residues. Germline CDR1 is SGHRS and CDR2 is YFSETQ. Unmatched junction bases numbered 4, after V lost 5 bases and J lost 0 bases.

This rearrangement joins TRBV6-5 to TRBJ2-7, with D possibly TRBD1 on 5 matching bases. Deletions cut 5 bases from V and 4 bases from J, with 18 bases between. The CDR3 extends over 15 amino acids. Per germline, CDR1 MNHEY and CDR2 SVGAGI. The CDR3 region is CASSRRTPWTYEQYF. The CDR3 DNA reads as TGTGCCAGCAGTCGGCGGACACCCTGGACGTACGAGCAGTACTTC.

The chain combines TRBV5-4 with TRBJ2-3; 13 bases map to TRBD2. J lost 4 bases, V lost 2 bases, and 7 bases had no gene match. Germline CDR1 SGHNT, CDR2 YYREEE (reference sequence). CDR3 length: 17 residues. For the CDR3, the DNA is TGTGCCAGCAGCTTCAGACGGACTAGCGGGGGCGCAGATACGCAGTATTTT. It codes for CASSFRRTSGGADTQYF. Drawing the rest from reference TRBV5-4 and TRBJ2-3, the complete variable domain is ETGVTQSPTHLIKTRGQQVTLRCSSQSGHNTVSWYQQALGQGPQFIFQYYREEENGRGNFPPRFSGLQFPNYSSELNVNALELDDSALYLCASSFRRTSGGADTQYFGPGTRLTVL.

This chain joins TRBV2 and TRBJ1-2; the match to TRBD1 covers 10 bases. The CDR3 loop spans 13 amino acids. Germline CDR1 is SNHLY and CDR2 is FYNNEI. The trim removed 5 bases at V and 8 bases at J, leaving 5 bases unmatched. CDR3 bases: TGTGCCAGCAGTTCCGGGACAGGGGTCGGCTACACCTTC. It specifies CASSSGTGVGYTF.

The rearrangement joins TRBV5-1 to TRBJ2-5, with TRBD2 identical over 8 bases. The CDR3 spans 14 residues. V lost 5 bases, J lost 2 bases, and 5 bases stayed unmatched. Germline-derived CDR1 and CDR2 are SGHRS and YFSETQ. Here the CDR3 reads CASSISGAQETQYF. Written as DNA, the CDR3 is TGCGCCAGCAGTATTAGCGGGGCACAAGAGACCCAGTACTTC.

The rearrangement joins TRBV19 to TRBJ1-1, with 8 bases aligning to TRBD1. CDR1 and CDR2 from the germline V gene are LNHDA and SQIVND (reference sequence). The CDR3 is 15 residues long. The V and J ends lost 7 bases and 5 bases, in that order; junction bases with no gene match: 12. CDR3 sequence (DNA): TGTGCCAGTATTCGGTCAGGGGGCGCAGGGACTGAAGCTTTCTTT. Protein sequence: CASIRSGGAGTEAFF.

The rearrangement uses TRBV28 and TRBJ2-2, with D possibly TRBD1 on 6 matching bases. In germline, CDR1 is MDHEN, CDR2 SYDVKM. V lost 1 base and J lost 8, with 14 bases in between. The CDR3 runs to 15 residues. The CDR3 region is CASSLLVRGVGELFF. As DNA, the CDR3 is TGTGCCAGCAGTTTATTGGTCAGGGGAGTTGGGGAGCTGTTTTTT.

The DNA of the CDR3 is TGTGCCAGCAGCTTAACACAGGCCCTGAATAATTCACCCCTCCACTTT. Its translation is CASSLTQALNNSPLHF. The chain recombines TRBV7-9 with TRBJ1-6; TRBD1 is a possible D gene (5 bases). The CDR3 has 16 amino acids. CDR1 and CDR2 (germline): SEHNR, FQNEAQ (reference sequence). Trimming cost V 2 bases and J 5 bases, with 13 bases left between them.

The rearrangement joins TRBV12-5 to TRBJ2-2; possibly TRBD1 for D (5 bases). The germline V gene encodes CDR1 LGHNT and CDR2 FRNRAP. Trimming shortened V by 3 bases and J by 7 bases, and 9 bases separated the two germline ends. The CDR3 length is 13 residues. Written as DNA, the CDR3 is TGTGCTAGTGGTTTAGGGGTAAACGGGGAGCTGTTTTTT. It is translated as CASGLGVNGELFF. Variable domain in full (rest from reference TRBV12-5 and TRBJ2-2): DARVTQTPRHKVTEMGQEVTMRCQPILGHNTVFWYRQTMMQGLELLAYFRNRAPLDDSGMPKDRFSAEMPDATLATLKIQPSEPRDSAVYFCASGLGVNGELFFGEGSRLTVL.

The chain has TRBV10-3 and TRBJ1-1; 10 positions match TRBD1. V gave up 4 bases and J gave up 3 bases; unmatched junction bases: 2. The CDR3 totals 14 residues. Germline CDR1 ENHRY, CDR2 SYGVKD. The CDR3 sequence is CAISGGTGDTEAFF. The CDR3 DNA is TGTGCCATCAGTGGGGGGACAGGGGACACTGAAGCTTTCTTT.

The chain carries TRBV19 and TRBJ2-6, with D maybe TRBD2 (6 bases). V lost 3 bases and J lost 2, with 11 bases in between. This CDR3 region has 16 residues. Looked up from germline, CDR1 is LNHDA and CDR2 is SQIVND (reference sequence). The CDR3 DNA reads TGTGCCAGTAGTATGCGGGGTAGGGCTGGGGCCAACGTCCTGACTTTC. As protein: CASSMRGRAGANVLTF.

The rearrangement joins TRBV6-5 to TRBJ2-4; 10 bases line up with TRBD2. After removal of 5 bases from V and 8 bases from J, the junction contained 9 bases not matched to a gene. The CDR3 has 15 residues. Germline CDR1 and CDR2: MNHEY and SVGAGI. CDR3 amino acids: CASSLGLAANHIQYF. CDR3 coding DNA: TGTGCCAGCAGTCTTGGACTAGCGGCGAATCACATTCAGTACTTC.

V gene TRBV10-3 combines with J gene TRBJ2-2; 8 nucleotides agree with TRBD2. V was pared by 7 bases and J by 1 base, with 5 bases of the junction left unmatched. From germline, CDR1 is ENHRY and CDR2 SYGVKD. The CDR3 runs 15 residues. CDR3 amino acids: CAIKNSGENTGELFF. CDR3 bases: TGTGCCATCAAGAATAGCGGGGAGAACACCGGGGAGCTGTTTTTT.